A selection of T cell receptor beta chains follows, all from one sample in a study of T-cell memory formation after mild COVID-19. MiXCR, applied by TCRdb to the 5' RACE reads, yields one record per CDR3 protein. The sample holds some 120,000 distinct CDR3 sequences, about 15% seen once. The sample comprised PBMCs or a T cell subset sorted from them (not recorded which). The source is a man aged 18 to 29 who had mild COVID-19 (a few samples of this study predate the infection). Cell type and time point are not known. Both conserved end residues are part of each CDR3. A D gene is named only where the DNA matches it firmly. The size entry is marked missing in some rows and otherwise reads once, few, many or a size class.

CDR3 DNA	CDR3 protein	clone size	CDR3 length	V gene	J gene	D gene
TGCGCCAGCAGCTTGGCCCCGGGACAGGGTACCTACGAGCAGTACTTC	CASSLAPGQGTYEQYF	-	16	TRBV5-1	TRBJ2-7	TRBD1
TGCGCCAGCAGCCTGACTAGGACAGATACGCAGTATTTT	CASSLTRTDTQYF	few	13	TRBV4-1	TRBJ2-3	-
TGTGCCAGCAGCCAAGTCGGTGATTCCAAAAACATTCAGTACTTC	CASSQVGDSKNIQYF	few	15	TRBV16	TRBJ2-4	-
TGCGCCAGCAGCTTGGCCCCCGGGGCTGACGGGGAGCTGTTTTTT	CASSLAPGADGELFF	-	15	TRBV5-1	TRBJ2-2	-
TGTGCCAGCAGCTTGCAGGGGCTTAATGAAAAACTGTTTTTT	CASSLQGLNEKLFF	few	14	TRBV7-9	TRBJ1-4	-
TGTGCCAGCAGCTCGGGACAGAGTATCAACAATGAGCAGTTCTTC	CASSSGQSINNEQFF	few	15	TRBV7-2	TRBJ2-1	TRBD1
TGCAGTGCTCGGGACAGCCAGAATCAGCCCCAGCATTTT	CSARDSQNQPQHF	-	13	TRBV20-1	TRBJ1-5	TRBD1
TGTGCCAGCAGCCTGGGCAGGACAAGTGAAAAACTGTTTTTT	CASSLGRTSEKLFF	few	14	TRBV12-3/TRBV12-4	TRBJ1-4	-
TGTGCCAGCAGCCCGCGCGGATCTCAGCCCCAGCATTTT	CASSPRGSQPQHF	few	13	TRBV7-2	TRBJ1-5	-
TGTGCCATCAGCGCCGGGACAGGGCCTAGGCCCTACGAGCAGTACTTC	CAISAGTGPRPYEQYF	few	16	TRBV10-3	TRBJ2-7	TRBD1
TGTGCCAGCAGCCCTGGGGCAGGGAGGAGTGGCTACACCTTC	CASSPGAGRSGYTF	few	14	TRBV7-3	TRBJ1-2	-
TGTGCCAGCGGGCCCCGGACCAATGAGCAGTTCTTC	CASGPRTNEQFF	few	12	TRBV3-1	TRBJ2-1	-
TGTGCCAGCAGTTACACCCCTGGCGGGGGGGCGGCAGATACGCAGTATTTT	CASSYTPGGGAADTQYF	-	17	TRBV6-2/TRBV6-3	TRBJ2-3	TRBD2
TGTGCCAGCAGCTCAGGGGGCGACCCTGCCAAAAACATTCAGTACTTC	CASSSGGDPAKNIQYF	-	16	TRBV7-8	TRBJ2-4	TRBD1
TGTGCTAGCAGCTTAGGAGGCAGGGGTGAGACCCAGTACTTC	CASSLGGRGETQYF	few	14	TRBV7-7	TRBJ2-5	-
TGTGCCAGCAGCCTTACCTTCGCCTCCTACAATGAGCAGTTCTTC	CASSLTFASYNEQFF	few	15	TRBV7-2	TRBJ2-1	-
TGTGCCAGCAGCCCCCGGTACGGCGGGGAGCTGTTTTTT	CASSPRYGGELFF	-	13	TRBV7-3	TRBJ2-2	-
TGTGCCTTGACAGGGCCTGGAAACACCATATATTTT	CALTGPGNTIYF	-	12	TRBV30	TRBJ1-3	TRBD1
TGTGCCAGCAGCGTGGGGGGCAGATCTGGGGCCAACGTCCTGACTTTC	CASSVGGRSGANVLTF	-	16	TRBV9	TRBJ2-6	-
TGTGCCAGCAGCCTAGAACCCACAACTAATGAAAAACTGTTTTTT	CASSLEPTTNEKLFF	-	15	TRBV9	TRBJ1-4	-
TGCAGTGCTGCGGGGGAGAGGATTCAAGAGACCCAGTACTTC	CSAAGERIQETQYF	-	14	TRBV20-1	TRBJ2-5	TRBD2
TGTGCCAGCAGCTTAGAGACTAGCTCCTACAATGAGCAGTTCTTC	CASSLETSSYNEQFF	-	15	TRBV11-3	TRBJ2-1	-
TGTGCCAGCTCACTAGCAGGGGGACAGAATACTTATGGCTACACCTTC	CASSLAGGQNTYGYTF	few	16	TRBV18	TRBJ1-2	TRBD1
TGTGCCAGCAGCTTAGGAGGGGGTGACACTGAAGCTTTCTTT	CASSLGGGDTEAFF	-	14	TRBV11-3	TRBJ1-1	-
TGTGCCAGCAGTTTTGACTTAGGGAGGGTTGCTTTCTTT	CASSFDLGRVAFF	few	13	TRBV12-3/TRBV12-4	TRBJ1-1	-
TGCGCCAGCAGCTTGGCCGGGACAGGGGGCTCTGGGGCCAACGTCCTGACTTTC	CASSLAGTGGSGANVLTF	-	18	TRBV5-1	TRBJ2-6	TRBD1
TGTGCCAGCACCCCTTCATCCGGGGGGTACTCTGGGGCCAACGTCCTGACTTTC	CASTPSSGGYSGANVLTF	-	18	TRBV28	TRBJ2-6	TRBD2
TGTGCCAGCAGCTTGACTCCCGACCGCGAAGCTTTCTTT	CASSLTPDREAFF	-	13	TRBV7-2	TRBJ1-1	-
TGTGCCAGCAGCCGATTTCAGGGTTCTGATTCACCCCTCCACTTT	CASSRFQGSDSPLHF	few	15	TRBV5-6	TRBJ1-6	-
TGCGCCAGCAGCTTACGTGGACAGGGCGATGAGCAGTTCTTC	CASSLRGQGDEQFF	-	14	TRBV5-1	TRBJ2-1	TRBD1
TGCGCCAGCAGCTCCGCCCAGGGCGACTATGGCTACACCTTC	CASSSAQGDYGYTF	few	14	TRBV5-1	TRBJ1-2	-
TGTGCCAGCAGCTTAGGAAGGGGGGGAAATTCTGGCTACACCTTC	CASSLGRGGNSGYTF	few	15	TRBV7-2	TRBJ1-2	-
TGTGCCAGCGGGGAGACAGGGGGCCGGGCTTTCTTT	CASGETGGRAFF	few	12	TRBV12-3/TRBV12-4	TRBJ1-1	TRBD1
TGTGCCAGCAGTGTTGACGGGCGATTCGGCTACACCTTC	CASSVDGRFGYTF	few	13	TRBV2	TRBJ1-2	-
TGCAGTGCTAGAAGGGGGCAAACCTACGAGCAGTACTTC	CSARRGQTYEQYF	-	13	TRBV20-1	TRBJ2-7	TRBD1
TGTGCCAGCAGCTCACCGGGCGCCCCGGCGTACATTCAGTACTTC	CASSSPGAPAYIQYF	-	15	TRBV7-2	TRBJ2-4	-
TGTGCCAGCAGCGCGGGGCTGCGGGGGGGAGAGACCCAGTACTTC	CASSAGLRGGETQYF	many	15	TRBV7-9	TRBJ2-5	TRBD2
TGCGCCAGCAGCCAAGTCTTAATAGGGGGGGCGGCAGATACGCAGTATTTT	CASSQVLIGGAADTQYF	few	17	TRBV4-1	TRBJ2-3	-
TGCGCCAGCAGTGATAGGACAGGGAATTCACCCCTCCACTTT	CASSDRTGNSPLHF	-	14	TRBV10-2	TRBJ1-6	TRBD1